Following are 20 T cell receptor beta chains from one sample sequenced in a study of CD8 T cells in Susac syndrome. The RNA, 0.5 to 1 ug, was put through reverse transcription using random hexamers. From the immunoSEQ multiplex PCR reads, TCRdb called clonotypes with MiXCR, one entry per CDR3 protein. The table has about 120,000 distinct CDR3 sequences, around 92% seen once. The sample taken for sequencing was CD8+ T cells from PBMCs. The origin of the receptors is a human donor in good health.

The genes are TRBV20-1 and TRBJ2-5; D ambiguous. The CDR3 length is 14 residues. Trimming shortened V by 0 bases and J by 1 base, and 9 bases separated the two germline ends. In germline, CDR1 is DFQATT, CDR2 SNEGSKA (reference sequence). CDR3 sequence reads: CSARDRSAQETQYF. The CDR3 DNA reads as TGCAGTGCTAGAGATCGAAGCGCCCAAGAGACCCAGTACTTC.

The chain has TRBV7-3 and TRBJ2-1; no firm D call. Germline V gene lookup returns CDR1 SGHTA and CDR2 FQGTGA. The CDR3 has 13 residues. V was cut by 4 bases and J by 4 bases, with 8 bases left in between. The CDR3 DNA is TGTGCCAGCAGCTCCAGTTATTACAATGAGCAGTTCTTC. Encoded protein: CASSSSYYNEQFF.

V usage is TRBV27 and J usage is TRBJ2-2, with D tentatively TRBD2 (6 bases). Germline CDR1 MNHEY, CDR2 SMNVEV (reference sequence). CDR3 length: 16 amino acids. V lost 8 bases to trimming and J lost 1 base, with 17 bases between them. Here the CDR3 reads CASGLRDDLNTGELFF. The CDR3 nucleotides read TGTGCCAGCGGACTGCGGGACGATTTGAACACCGGGGAGCTGTTTTTT.

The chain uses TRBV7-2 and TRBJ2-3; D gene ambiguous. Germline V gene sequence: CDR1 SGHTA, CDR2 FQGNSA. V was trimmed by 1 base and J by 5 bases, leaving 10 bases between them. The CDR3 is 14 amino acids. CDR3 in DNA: TGTGCCAGCAGCTTAGTCCCAATGGGAGATACGCAGTATTTT. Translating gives CASSLVPMGDTQYF.

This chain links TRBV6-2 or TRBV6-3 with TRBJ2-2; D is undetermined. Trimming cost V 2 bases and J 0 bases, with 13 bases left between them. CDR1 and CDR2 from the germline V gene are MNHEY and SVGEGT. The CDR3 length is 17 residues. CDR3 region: CASSYGIPRANTGELFF. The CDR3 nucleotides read TGTGCCAGCAGTTACGGGATCCCCCGGGCGAACACCGGGGAGCTGTTTTTT.

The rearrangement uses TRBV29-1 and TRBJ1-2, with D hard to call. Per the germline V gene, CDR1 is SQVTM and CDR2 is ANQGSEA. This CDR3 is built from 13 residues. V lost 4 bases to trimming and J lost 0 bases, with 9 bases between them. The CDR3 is CSVVGGTNYGYTF. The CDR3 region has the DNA TGCAGCGTTGTTGGTGGTACTAACTATGGCTACACCTTC.

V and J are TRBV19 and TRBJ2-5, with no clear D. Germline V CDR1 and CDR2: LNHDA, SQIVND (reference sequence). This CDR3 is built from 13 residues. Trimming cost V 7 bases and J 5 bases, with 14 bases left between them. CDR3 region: CASTMGGPETQYF. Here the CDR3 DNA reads TGTGCCAGTACCATGGGCGGCCCGGAGACCCAGTACTTC.

CDR3 nucleotides: TGTGCCAGCAGCTCCGAACCCCGGGGCCAGCAGTACTTC. It codes for CASSSEPRGQQYF. The V call is TRBV7-3, the J call TRBJ2-7; either TRBD1 or TRBD2 may supply D (5 bases each). Per germline, CDR1 SGHTA and CDR2 FQGTGA. CDR3 length equals 13 residues. Trimming cost V 4 bases and J 8 bases, with 15 bases left between them.

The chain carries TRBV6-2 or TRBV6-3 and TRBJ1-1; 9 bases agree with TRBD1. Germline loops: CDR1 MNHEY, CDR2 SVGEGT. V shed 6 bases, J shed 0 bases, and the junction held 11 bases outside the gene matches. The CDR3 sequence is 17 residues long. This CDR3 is CASSLLRTGAMNTEAFF. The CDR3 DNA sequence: TGTGCCAGCAGCCTTCTTCGGACAGGGGCGATGAACACTGAAGCTTTCTTT.

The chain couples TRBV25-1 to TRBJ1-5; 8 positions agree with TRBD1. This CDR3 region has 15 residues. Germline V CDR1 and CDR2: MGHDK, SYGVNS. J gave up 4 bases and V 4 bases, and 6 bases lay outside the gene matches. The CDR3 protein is CASSGGQGDNQPQHF. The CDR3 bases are TGTGCCAGCAGTGGAGGACAGGGTGATAATCAGCCCCAGCATTTT.

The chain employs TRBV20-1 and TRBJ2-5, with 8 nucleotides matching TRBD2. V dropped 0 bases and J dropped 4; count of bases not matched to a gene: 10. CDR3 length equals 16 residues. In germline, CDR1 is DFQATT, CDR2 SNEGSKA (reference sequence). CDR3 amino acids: CSARDKLSGTRETQYF. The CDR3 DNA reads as TGCAGTGCTAGAGACAAGCTTAGCGGGACCAGAGAGACCCAGTACTTC.

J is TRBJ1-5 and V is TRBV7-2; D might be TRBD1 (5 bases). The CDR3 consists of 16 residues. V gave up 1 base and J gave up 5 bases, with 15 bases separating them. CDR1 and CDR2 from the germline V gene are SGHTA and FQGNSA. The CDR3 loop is CASSLVRRGDHQPQHF. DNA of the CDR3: TGTGCCAGCAGCTTAGTAAGGCGGGGGGATCATCAGCCCCAGCATTTT.

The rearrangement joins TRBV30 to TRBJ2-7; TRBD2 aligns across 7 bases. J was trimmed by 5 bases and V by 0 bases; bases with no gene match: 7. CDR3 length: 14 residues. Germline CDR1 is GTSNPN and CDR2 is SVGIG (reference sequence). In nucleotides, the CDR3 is TGTGCCTGGAGTGTGGGGGGGAGCAGCGACGAGCAGTACTTC. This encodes CAWSVGGSSDEQYF.

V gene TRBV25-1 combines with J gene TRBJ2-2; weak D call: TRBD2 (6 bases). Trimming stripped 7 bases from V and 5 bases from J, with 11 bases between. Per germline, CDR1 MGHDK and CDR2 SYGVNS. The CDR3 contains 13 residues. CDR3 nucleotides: TGTGCCAGCAAGGCTAGCGCGACCGGGGAGCTGTTTTTT. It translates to CASKASATGELFF. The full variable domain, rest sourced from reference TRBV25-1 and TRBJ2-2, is EADIYQTPRYLVIGTGKKITLECSQTMGHDKMYWYQQDPGMELHLIHYSYGVNSTEKGDLSSESTVSRIRTEHFPLTLESARPSHTSQYLCASKASATGELFFGEGSRLTVL.

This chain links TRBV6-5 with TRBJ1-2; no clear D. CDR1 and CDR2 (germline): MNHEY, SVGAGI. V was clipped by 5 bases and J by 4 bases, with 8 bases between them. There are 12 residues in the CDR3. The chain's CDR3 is CASSQNTYGYTF. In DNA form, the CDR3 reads TGTGCCAGCAGTCAAAACACCTATGGCTACACCTTC.

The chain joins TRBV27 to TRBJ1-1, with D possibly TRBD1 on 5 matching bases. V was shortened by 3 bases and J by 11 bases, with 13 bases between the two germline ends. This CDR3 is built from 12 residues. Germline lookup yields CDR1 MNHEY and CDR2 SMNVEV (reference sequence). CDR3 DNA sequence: TGTGCCAGCAGTTTCGTCGGCAGGGAGGCTTTCTTT. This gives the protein CASSFVGREAFF.

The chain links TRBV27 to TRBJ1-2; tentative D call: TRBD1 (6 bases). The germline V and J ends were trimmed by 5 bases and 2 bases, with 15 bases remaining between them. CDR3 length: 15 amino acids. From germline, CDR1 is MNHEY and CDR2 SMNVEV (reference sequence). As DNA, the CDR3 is TGTGCCAGCAGTCCGGCCGGACAGCCGAACTATGGCTACACCTTC. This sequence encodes CASSPAGQPNYGYTF.

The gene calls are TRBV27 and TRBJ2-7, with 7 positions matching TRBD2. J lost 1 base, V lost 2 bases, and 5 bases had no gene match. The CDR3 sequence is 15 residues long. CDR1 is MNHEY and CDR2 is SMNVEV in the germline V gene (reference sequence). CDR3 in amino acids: CASSLVSGKSYEQYF. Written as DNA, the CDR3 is TGTGCCAGCAGTTTAGTCAGCGGGAAGTCCTACGAGCAGTACTTC.

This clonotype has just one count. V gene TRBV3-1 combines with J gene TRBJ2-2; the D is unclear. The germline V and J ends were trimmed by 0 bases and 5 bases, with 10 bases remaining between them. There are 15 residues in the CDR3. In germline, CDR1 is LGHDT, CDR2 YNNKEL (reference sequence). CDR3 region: CASSQDLGPTGELFF. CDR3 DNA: TGTGCCAGCAGCCAAGATTTAGGGCCGACCGGGGAGCTGTTTTTT.

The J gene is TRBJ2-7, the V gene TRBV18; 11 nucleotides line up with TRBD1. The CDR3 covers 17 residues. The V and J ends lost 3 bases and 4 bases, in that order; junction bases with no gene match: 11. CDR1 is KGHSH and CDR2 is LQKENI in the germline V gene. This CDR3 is CASSPKPRGQGGYEQYF. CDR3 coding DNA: TGTGCCAGCTCACCGAAGCCTAGGGGACAGGGGGGATACGAGCAGTACTTC. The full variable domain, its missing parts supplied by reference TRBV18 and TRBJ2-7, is NAGVMQNPRHLVRRRGQEARLRCSPMKGHSHVYWYRQLPEEGLKFMVYLQKENIIDESGMPKERFSAEFPKEGPSILRIQQVVRGDSAAYFCASSPKPRGQGGYEQYFGPGTRLTVT.